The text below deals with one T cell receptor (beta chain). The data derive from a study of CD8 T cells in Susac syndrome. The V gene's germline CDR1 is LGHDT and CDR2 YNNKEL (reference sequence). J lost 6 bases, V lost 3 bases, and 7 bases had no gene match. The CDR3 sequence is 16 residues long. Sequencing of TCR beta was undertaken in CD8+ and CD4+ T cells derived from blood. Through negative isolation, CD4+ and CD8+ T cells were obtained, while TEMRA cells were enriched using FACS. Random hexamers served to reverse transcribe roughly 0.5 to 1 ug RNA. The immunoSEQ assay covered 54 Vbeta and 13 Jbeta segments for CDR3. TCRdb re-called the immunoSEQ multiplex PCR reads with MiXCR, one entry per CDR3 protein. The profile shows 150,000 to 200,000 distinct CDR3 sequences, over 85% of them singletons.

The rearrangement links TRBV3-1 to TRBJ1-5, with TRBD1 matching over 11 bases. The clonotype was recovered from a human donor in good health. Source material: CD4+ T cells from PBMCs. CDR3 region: CASSHSDRGQSQPQHF. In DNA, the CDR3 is TGTGCCAGCAGCCACTCGGACAGGGGGCAGAGTCAGCCCCAGCATTTT.